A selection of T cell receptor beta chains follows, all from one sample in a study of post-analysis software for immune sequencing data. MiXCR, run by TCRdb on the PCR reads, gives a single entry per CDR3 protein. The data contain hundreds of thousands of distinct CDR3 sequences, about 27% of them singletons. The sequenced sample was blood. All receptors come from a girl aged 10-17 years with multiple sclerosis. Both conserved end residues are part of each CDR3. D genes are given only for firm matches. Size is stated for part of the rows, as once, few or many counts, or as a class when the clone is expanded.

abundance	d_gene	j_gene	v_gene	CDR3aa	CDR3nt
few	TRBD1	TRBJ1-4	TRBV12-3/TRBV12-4	CASSLGTGGVEKLFF	TGTGCCAGCAGTTTAGGGACAGGGGGCGTTGAAAAACTGTTTTTT
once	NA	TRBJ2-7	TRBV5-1	CASSQPRVRLSSYNEQYF	TGCGCCAGCAGCCAACCTAGAGTGCGTTTAAGCTCCTACAATGAGCAGTACTTC
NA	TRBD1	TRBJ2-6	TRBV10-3	CAMGETGGSGANVLTF	TGTGCCATGGGGGAAACAGGGGGCTCTGGGGCCAACGTCCTGACTTTC
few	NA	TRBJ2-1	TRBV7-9	CASSLAREIDEQFF	TGTGCCAGCAGCTTAGCACGGGAGATCGATGAGCAGTTCTTC
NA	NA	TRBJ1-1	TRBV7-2	CASSLPREGTEAFF	TGTGCCAGCAGCTTACCGAGGGAGGGCACTGAAGCTTTCTTT
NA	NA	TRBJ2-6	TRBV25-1	CASSESAPLAGANVLTF	TGTGCCAGCAGTGAATCTGCCCCACTGGCGGGGGCCAACGTCCTGACTTTC
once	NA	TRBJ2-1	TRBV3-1	CASRHVEPETQFF	TGTGCCAGCAGGCATGTCGAACCAGAGACCCAGTTCTTC
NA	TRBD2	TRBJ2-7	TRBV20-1	CSARKKRESFYEQYF	TGCAGTGCTAGAAAGAAGCGGGAGTCGTTCTACGAGCAGTACTTC
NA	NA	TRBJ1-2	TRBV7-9	CASSQVADTDRLGYTF	TGTGCCAGCAGCCAGGTCGCGGACACCGATCGCTTGGGCTACACCTTC
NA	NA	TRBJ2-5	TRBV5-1	CASSFPGREETQYF	TGCGCCAGCAGCTTCCCGGGCCGGGAGGAGACCCAGTACTTC
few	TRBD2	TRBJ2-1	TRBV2	CASAKTSGENEQFF	TGTGCCAGCGCTAAGACTAGCGGAGAAAATGAGCAGTTCTTC
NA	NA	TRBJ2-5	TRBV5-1	CASSLVGYSQETQYF	TGCGCCAGCAGCTTGGTTGGCTACAGCCAAGAGACCCAGTACTTC
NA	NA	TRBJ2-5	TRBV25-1	CASSGPITPWDQYF	TGTGCCAGCAGTGGACCCATCACACCCTGGGACCAGTACTTC
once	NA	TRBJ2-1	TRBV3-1	CASNRDGSSYNEQFF	TGTGCCAGCAACCGGGACGGCAGCTCCTACAATGAGCAGTTCTTC
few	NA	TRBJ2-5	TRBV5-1	CASSLELGETQYF	TGCGCCAGCAGCTTGGAACTAGGAGAGACCCAGTACTTC
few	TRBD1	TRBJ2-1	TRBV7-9	CASSEDREVNEQFF	TGTGCCAGCAGCGAAGACAGGGAAGTCAATGAGCAGTTCTTC
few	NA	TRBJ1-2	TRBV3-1	CASSQARGDYGYTF	TGTGCCAGCAGCCAAGCCCGGGGGGACTATGGCTACACCTTC
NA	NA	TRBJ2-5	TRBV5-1	CASSLVGVAETQYF	TGCGCCAGCAGCTTGGTTGGGGTTGCAGAGACCCAGTACTTC
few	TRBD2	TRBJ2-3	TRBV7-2	CASSSPPGGTTDTQYF	TGTGCCAGCAGTTCACCACCGGGGGGAACGACAGATACGCAGTATTTT
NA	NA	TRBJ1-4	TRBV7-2	CAILLTEGKLFF	TGTGCCATCCTACTAACGGAAGGAAAACTGTTTTTT
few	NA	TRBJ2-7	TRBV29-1	CSVERRAASSYEQYF	TGCAGCGTTGAACGACGGGCGGCTAGCTCCTACGAGCAGTACTTC